This T cell receptor beta chain stems from a study of OX40 agonist ivuxolimab in advanced cancers. As for the study more broadly: Ivuxolimab was a fully human IgG2 agonistic monoclonal antibody targeting the costimulatory receptor OX40 (CD134). Prior anti-PD-1, anti-PD-L1 or anti-CTLA-4 therapy was permitted, and checkpoint inhibitors had been received by around 40% of dose-escalation patients. Partial responses occurred in three dose-escalation patients, of whom one had hepatocellular carcinoma and two had cutaneous melanoma. Intravenous ivuxolimab was administered to patients every 2 weeks at six dose levels: 0.01, 0.1, 0.3, 1.5, 3 and 10 mg/kg. In the dose-escalation cohort, 82.7% of patients were male, and the mean age was approximately 55 years, with a range of 23 to 79. The paper covers the monotherapy dose-escalation part of the phase I ivuxolimab trial, which included N = 52 patients. Of the 50 to 55 dose-escalation patients, hepatocellular carcinoma was present in about 20, melanoma in around 15, renal cell carcinoma in 9 and head and neck cancer in 9. Peripheral TCRbeta sequencing was intended to test whether TCR sequence diversity was altered and clonal T-cell expansion was caused by ivuxolimab. The paper's findings and limits, for the study overall: In the 0.1-3.0 mg/kg groups, partial responders were among the patients with the lowest normalized peripheral clonal expansion, particularly in CD8+ T cells. Low levels of normalized T-cell clonal expansion were also seen in some patients who did not respond. At doses of 0.1 to 3.0 mg/kg, clonal expansion of both CD4+ and CD8+ T cells in blood was seen between baseline and week 6. After ivuxolimab, more expanded clones were found on average in CD8+ T cells than in CD4+ T cells. The antigen specificity of the peripheral T cells that underwent clonal expansion was not determined.

Patients with autoimmune disease history or receiving systemic immunosuppression were excluded from the trial. Peripheral blood for TCR sequencing was collected from all dose cohorts at baseline, on cycle 4 day 1, and on cycle 7 day 1. The samples were taken from a phase I, first-in-human, multicenter, open-label dose-escalation trial of ivuxolimab. Adults with locally advanced or metastatic melanoma, renal cell, hepatocellular, or head and neck squamous cell carcinoma were enrolled in the trial. Before TCR sequencing, CD4+ T cells and CD8+ T cells from peripheral blood were sorted into separate populations. Taken from the germline V gene (reference sequence), the CDR1 and CDR2 loops are SEHNR and FQNEAQ. The CDR3 sequence holds 15 residues, the cysteine and phenylalanine included. The CDR3 DNA has 45 bases and is translated from base 1. To sequence the TCRbeta CDR3 region, genomic DNA was isolated from the sorted cells. The immunoSEQ Assay was used to sequence the TCRbeta CDR3 regions. TCRdb limited this immuneACCESS table to in-frame rearrangements with V and J called. A share of clones is missing; checked studies link under half to unresolved V genes, and the rest is unexplained. Here the sample has around 75,000 clones; about 90% occur a single time. About a tenth of the sample is in the top ten clones.

Regarding this clone: The clone's antigen remains unknown. Mismatch with germline at one junction end may stem from a read error.

This sequence originates from an adult with an advanced solid tumor such as melanoma, head and neck, liver or kidney cancer. Recombination joined TRBV7-9 with TRBJ2-5, and TRBD2 may be the D gene, going by 6 matching bases. Material: CD4+ or CD8+ T cells sorted from blood, obtained in a trial of the OX40 agonist ivuxolimab. The DNA is as follows: TGTGCCAGCAGCGTAGCCCTCCGGGAGTTAGAGACCCAGTACTTC. Translated, this is CASSVALRELETQYF.